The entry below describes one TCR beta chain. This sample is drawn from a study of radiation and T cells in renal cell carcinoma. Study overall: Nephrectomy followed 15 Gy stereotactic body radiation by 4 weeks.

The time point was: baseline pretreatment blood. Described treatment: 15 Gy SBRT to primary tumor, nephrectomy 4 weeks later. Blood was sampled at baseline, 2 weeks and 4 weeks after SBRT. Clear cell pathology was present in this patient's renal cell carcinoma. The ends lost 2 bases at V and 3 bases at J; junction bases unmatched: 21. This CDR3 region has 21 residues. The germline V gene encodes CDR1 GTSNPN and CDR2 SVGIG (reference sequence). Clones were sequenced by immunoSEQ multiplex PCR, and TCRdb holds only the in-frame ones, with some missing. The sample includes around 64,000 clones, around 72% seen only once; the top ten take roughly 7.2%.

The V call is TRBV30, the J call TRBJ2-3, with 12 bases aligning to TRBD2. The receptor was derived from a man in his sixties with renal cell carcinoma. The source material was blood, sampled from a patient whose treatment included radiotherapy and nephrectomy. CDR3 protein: CAWSRTGLSSGGVFRTDTQYF. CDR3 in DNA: TGTGCCTGGAGTCGAACAGGCCTTTCTAGCGGGGGGGTTTTTAGGACAGATACGCAGTATTTT.